The 7 T cell receptor beta chains below come from one sample, sequenced in a study of identical twins. TCRdb used MiXCR to reprocess the 5' RACE reads, holding one entry per CDR3 protein. The sample lists about 550,000 distinct CDR3 sequences, more than 20% seen once, with approximately 0.52% in the top ten. Separately, the same data were catalogued under a study of yellow fever vaccine responses in identical twins.

Sequenced sample: CD4+ T cells sorted from blood. The source of these receptors is a woman between 18 and 30 years old in good health.

Only a few counts were recorded for this clonotype. V and J are TRBV3-1 and TRBJ2-7, with a tentative D call TRBD2 (6 bases). CDR3 length: 14 amino acids. Germline assignment: CDR1 LGHDT and CDR2 YNNKEL (reference sequence). V lost 0 bases, J lost 3 bases, and 9 bases lay in between. In nucleotides, the CDR3 is TGTGCCAGCAGCCAAGAGGGAGGAGGCTACGAGCAGTACTTC. It encodes CASSQEGGGYEQYF.

This clonotype showed up just a few times. The chain employs TRBV27 and TRBJ1-5; tentatively, D is TRBD1 (5 bases). CDR3 size: 14 residues. Germline CDR1 is MNHEY and CDR2 is SMNVEV (reference sequence). V lost 2 bases to trimming and J lost 6 bases, with 11 bases between them. The CDR3 loop reads CASSLVGVGQPQHF. CDR3 nucleotide sequence: TGTGCCAGCAGTTTAGTAGGGGTTGGTCAGCCCCAGCATTTT.

The chain has TRBV5-1 and TRBJ1-1; unclear D gene. Trimming shortened V by 2 bases and J by 1 base, and 6 bases separated the two germline ends. Per the germline V gene, CDR1 is SGHRS and CDR2 is YFSETQ. CDR3 length: 13 amino acids. CDR3 nucleotide sequence: TGCGCCAGCAGCTTTACATCGAACACTGAAGCTTTCTTT. Translated, it gives CASSFTSNTEAFF.

This clonotype has more than one count but fewer than ten. This rearrangement joins TRBV12-3 or TRBV12-4 to TRBJ2-2; D is ambiguous. The CDR3 extends over 15 amino acids. V was trimmed by 3 bases and J by 2 bases, leaving 10 bases between them. The CDR3 nucleotides read TGTGCCAGCAGTTTTTACAGCGCCAACACCGGGGAGCTGTTTTTT. This sequence encodes CASSFYSANTGELFF.

The chain recombines TRBV7-6 with TRBJ2-7; 9 positions agree with TRBD1. CDR1 is SGHVS and CDR2 is FNYEAQ in the germline V gene. CDR3 length: 13 residues. CDR3 sequence reads: CAAPRFLQGASDV. In nucleotides, the CDR3 is TGTGCCGCCCCTCGGTTTTTACAGGGGGCATCCGACGTC.

A few counts support this clonotype. This chain links TRBV6-5 with TRBJ1-4; tentatively, D is TRBD1 (5 bases). V was cut by 3 bases and J by 7 bases, with 12 bases left in between. The CDR3 spans 14 residues. Germline V gives CDR1 MNHEY, CDR2 SVGAGI. Here the CDR3 reads CASSYGGVGEKLFF. CDR3 nucleotide sequence: TGTGCCAGCAGTTATGGAGGGGTCGGTGAAAAACTGTTTTTT.

The DNA of the CDR3 is TGCGCCAGCAGCGACAGGGTTTACGAGCAGTACTTC. Its translation: CASSDRVYEQYF. The V and J genes are TRBV5-1 and TRBJ2-7; 7 bases fit TRBD1. Trimming cost V 4 bases and J 4 bases; bases outside gene matches: 2. Germline lookup yields CDR1 SGHRS and CDR2 YFSETQ. The CDR3 is made up of 12 amino acids.